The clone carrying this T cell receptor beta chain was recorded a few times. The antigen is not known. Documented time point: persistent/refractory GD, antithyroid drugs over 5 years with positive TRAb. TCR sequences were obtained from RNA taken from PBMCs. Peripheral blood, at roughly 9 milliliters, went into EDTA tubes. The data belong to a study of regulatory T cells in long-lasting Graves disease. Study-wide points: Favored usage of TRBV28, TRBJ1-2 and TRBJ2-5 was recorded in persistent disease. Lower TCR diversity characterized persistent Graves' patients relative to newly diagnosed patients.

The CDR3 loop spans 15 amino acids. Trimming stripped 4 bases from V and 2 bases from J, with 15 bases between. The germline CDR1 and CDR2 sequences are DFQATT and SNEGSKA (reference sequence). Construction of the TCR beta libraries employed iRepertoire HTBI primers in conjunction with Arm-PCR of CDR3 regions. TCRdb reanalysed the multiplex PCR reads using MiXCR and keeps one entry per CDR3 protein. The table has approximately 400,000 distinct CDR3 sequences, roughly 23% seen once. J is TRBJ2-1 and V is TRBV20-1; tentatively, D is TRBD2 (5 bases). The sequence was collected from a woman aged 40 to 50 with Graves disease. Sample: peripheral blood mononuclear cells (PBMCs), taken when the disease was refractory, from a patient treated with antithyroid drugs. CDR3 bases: TGCAGTGCTATGAAAATGGGAGCGCCCTACAATGAGCAGTTCTTC. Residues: CSAMKMGAPYNEQFF.